This T cell receptor beta chain was identified during a study of a mutant IDH1 vaccine in newly diagnosed glioma. Study at large: Week 35 was safety follow-up visit V12; week 47 was end-of-study visit V13.

In regard to this clone: Its specificity is not known.

This CDR3 is built from 12 residues. V was cut by 5 bases and J by 3 bases, with 5 bases left in between. In germline, CDR1 is SGHAT, CDR2 FQNNGV. Indicated time point: week 47, end of study. What each vaccine dose contained was 300 ug of mutant IDH1 20-mer peptide, accompanied by topical imiquimod. Across weeks 1, 3, 5, 7, 11, 15, 19 and 23, patients received a vaccination each time, eight in all. The donor cohort comprised cases of new WHO grade 3 or 4 IDH1-mutant, ATRX-lost astrocytoma. Profiled with immunoSEQ multiplex PCR; TCRdb holds only in-frame clones, not every one. The table shows roughly 86,000 clones, with roughly nine tenths occurring only once.

The specimen comprised PBMCs, sampled from a glioma patient whose treatment included an IDH1 peptide vaccine. This clonotype originated in a woman between 45 and 60 years old with glioma. The rearrangement joins TRBV11-2 to TRBJ1-5; D unclear. CDR3 bases: TGTGCCAGCAGCAATAACAATCAGCCCCAGCATTTT. Its translation is CASSNNNQPQHF.